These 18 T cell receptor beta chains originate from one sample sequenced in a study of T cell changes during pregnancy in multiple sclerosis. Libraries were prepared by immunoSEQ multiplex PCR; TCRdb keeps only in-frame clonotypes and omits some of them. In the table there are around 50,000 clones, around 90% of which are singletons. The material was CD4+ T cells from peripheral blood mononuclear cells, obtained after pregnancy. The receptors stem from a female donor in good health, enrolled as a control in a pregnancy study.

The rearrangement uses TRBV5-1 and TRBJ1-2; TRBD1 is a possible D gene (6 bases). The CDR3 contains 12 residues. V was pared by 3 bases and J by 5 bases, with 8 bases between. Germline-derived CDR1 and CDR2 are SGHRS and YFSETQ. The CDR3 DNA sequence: TGCGCCAGCAGCTCAGGACAGTATGGCTACACCTTC. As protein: CASSSGQYGYTF.

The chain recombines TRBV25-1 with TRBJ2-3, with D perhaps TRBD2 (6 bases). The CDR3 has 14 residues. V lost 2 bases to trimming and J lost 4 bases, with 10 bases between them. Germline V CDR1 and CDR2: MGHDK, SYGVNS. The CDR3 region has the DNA TGTGCCAGCAGTGAAGGGTGGGAGGCAGATACGCAGTATTTT. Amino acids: CASSEGWEADTQYF.

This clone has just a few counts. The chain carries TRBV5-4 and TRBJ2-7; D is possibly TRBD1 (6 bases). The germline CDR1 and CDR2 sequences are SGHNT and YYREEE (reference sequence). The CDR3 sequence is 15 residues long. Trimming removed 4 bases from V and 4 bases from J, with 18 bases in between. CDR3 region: CASSRVPGVGYEQYF. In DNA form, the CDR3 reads TGTGCCAGCAGCCGAGTTCCAGGGGTGGGTTACGAGCAGTACTTC.

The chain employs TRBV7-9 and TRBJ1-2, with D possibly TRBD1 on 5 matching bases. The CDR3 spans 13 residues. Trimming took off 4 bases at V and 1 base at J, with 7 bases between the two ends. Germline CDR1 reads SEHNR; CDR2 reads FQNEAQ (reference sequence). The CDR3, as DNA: TGTGCCAGCAGCTCGACAGTTAACTATGGCTACACCTTC. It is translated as CASSSTVNYGYTF.

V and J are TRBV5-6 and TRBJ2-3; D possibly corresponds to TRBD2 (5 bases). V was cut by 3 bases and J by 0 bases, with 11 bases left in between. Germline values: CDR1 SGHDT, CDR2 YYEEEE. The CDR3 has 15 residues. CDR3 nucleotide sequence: TGTGCCAGCAGCTATGAGGGCAGGAGCACAGATACGCAGTATTTT. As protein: CASSYEGRSTDTQYF.

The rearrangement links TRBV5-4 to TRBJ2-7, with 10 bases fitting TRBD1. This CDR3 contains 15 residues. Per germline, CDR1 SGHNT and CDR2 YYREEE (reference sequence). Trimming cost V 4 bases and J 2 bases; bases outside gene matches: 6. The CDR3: CASSQGTGAPYEQYF. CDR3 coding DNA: TGTGCCAGCAGCCAGGGGACAGGGGCCCCCTACGAGCAGTACTTC.

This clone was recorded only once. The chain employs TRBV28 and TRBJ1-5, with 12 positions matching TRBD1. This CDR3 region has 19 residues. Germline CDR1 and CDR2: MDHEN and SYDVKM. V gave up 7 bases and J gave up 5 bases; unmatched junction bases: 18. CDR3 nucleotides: TGTGCCAGCACTATTCCGTCCTCCTCGGGACAGGGGGCGCATCAGCCCCAGCATTTT. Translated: CASTIPSSSGQGAHQPQHF.

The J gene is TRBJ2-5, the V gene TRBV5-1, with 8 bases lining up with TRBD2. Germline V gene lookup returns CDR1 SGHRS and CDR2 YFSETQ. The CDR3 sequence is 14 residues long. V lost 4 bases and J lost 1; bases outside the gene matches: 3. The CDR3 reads CASSPTSVQETQYF. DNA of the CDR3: TGCGCCAGCAGCCCGACTAGCGTCCAAGAGACCCAGTACTTC.

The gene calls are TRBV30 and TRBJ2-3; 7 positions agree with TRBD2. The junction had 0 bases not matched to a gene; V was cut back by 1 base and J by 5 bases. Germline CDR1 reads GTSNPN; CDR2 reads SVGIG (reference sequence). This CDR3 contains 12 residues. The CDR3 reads CAWSGGGDTQYF. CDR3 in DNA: TGTGCCTGGAGTGGGGGGGGAGATACGCAGTATTTT.

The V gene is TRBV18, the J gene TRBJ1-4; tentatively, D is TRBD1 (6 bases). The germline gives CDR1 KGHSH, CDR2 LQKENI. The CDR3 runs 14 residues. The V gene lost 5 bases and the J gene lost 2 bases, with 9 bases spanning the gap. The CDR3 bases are TGTGCCAGCTCAAGAGGACAGACTAATGAAAAACTGTTTTTT. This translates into CASSRGQTNEKLFF.

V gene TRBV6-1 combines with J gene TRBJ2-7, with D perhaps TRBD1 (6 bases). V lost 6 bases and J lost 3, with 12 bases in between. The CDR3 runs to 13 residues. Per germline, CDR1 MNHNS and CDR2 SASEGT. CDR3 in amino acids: CASSRGRGYEQYF. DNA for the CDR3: TGTGCCAGCAGCAGGGGCAGGGGCTACGAGCAGTACTTC.

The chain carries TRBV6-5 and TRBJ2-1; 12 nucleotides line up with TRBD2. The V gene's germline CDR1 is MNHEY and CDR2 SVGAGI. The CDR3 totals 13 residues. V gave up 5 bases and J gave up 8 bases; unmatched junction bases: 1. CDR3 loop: CASSLAGGYEQFF. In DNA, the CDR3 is TGTGCCAGCAGTCTAGCGGGGGGGTATGAGCAGTTCTTC.

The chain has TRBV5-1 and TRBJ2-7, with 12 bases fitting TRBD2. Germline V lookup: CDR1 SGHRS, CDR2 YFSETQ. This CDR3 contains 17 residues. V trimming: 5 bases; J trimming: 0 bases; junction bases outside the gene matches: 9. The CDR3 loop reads CASRFGLAGFSSYEQYF. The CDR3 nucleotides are TGCGCCAGCAGATTCGGACTAGCGGGGTTCAGCTCCTACGAGCAGTACTTC.

CDR3 region: CAWSVMQGREKLFF. The DNA of the CDR3 is TGTGCCTGGAGTGTAATGCAGGGCCGTGAAAAACTGTTTTTT. The chain has TRBV30 and TRBJ1-4, with D possibly being TRBD1 (5 bases). V lost 0 bases and J 7 bases, leaving 12 bases between the germline ends. This CDR3 is 14 amino acids long. CDR1 is GTSNPN and CDR2 is SVGIG in the germline V gene (reference sequence).

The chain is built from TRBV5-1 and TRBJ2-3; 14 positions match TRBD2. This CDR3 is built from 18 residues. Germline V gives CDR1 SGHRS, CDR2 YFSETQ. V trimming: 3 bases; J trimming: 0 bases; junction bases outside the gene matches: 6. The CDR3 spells CASSSGLAGGLSTDTQYF. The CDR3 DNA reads TGCGCCAGCAGCTCTGGACTAGCGGGAGGCCTAAGCACAGATACGCAGTATTTT. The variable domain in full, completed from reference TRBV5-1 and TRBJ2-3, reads KAGVTQTPRYLIKTRGQQVTLSCSPISGHRSVSWYQQTPGQGLQFLFEYFSETQRNKGNFPGRFSGRQFSNSRSEMNVSTLELGDSALYLCASSSGLAGGLSTDTQYFGPGTRLTVL.

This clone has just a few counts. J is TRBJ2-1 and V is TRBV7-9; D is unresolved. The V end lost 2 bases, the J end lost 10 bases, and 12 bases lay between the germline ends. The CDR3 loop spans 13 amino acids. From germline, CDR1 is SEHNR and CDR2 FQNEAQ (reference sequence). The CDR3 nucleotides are TGTGCCAGCAGCTTATATGTAAGCCGAGAGCAGTTCTTC. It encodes CASSLYVSREQFF.

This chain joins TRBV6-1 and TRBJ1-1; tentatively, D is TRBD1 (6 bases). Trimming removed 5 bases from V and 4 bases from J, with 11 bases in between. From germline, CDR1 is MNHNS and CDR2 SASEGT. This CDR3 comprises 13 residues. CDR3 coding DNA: TGTGCCAGCAGTCCTGGGGGCGGCACTGAAGCTTTCTTT. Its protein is CASSPGGGTEAFF.

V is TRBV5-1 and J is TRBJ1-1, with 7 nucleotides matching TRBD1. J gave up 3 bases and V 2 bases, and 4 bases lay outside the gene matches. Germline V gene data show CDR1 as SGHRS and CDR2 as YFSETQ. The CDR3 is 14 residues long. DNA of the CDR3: TGCGCCAGCAGCTTCGGACAGGTCCACACTGAAGCTTTCTTT. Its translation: CASSFGQVHTEAFF.